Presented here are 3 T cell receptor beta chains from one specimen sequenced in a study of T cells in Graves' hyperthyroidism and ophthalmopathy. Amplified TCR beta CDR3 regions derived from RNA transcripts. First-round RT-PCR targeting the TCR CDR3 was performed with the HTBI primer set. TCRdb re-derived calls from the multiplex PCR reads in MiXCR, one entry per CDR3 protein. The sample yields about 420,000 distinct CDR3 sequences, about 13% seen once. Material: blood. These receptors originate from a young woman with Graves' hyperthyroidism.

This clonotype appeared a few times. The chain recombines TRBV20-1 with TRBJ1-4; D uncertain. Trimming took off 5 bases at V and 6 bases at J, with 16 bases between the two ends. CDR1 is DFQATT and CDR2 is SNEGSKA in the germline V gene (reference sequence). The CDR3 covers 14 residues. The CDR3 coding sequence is TGCAGTGCTTCAAACTCCTACGGCGATGAAAAACTGTTTTTT. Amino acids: CSASNSYGDEKLFF.

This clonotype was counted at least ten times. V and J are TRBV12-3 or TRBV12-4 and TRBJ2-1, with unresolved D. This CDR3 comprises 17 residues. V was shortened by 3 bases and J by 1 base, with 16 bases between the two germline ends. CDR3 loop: CASSFIRLEWSYNEQFF. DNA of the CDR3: TGTGCCAGCAGTTTTATTCGGCTAGAATGGTCCTACAATGAGCAGTTCTTC.

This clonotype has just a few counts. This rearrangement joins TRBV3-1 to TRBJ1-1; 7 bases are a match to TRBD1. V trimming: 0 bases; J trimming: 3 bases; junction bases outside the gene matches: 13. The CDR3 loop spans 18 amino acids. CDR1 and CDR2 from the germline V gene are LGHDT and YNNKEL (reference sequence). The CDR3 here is CASSQDYRGQYQYTEAFF. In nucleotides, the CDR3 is TGTGCCAGCAGCCAAGATTACAGGGGCCAGTATCAATACACTGAAGCTTTCTTT. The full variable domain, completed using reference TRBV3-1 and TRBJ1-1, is DTAVSQTPKYLVTQMGNDKSIKCEQNLGHDTMYWYKQDSKKFLKIMFSYNNKELIINETVPNRFSPKSPDKAHLNLHINSLELGDSAVYFCASSQDYRGQYQYTEAFFGQGTRLTVV.